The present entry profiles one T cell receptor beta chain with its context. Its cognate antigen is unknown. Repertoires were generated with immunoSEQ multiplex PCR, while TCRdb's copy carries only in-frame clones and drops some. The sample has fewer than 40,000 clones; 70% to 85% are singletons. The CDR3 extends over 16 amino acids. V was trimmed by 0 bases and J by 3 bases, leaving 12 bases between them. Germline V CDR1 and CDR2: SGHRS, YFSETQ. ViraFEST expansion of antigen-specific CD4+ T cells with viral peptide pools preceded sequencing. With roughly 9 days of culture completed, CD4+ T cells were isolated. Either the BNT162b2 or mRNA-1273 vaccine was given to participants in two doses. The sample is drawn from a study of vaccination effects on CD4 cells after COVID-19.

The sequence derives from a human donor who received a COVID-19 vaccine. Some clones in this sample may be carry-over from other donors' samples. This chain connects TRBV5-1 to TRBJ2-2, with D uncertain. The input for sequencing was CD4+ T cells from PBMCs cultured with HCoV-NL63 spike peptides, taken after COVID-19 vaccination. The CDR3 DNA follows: TGCGCCAGCAGCTTGGATTGGGATCCTTACACCGGGGAGCTGTTTTTT. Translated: CASSLDWDPYTGELFF.